The 3 T cell receptor beta chains below all came from one sample that was sequenced in a study of shared clonotypes between healthy human individuals. TCRdb's copy holds only in-frame clones and misses some; the assay was immunoSEQ multiplex PCR. This table holds just over 2,000,000 clones, roughly 94% found once. Sequencing used naive CD4+ T cells sorted from blood. The subset here: CD45RA+ positively selected. Every receptor here comes from a man younger than 30 in good health.

The rearrangement links TRBV7-9 to TRBJ2-3, with D uncertain. CDR3 size: 18 residues. The germline V and J ends were trimmed by 3 bases and 0 bases, with 19 bases remaining between them. The germline gives CDR1 SEHNR, CDR2 FQNEAQ (reference sequence). CDR3 nucleotide sequence: TGTGCCAGCAGCTTCACCCTCTCGGCAGTAGAGAGCACAGATACGCAGTATTTT. Translating gives CASSFTLSAVESTDTQYF.

This rearrangement joins TRBV28 to TRBJ1-1; D is unresolved. V lost 6 bases and J 7 bases, leaving 12 bases between the germline ends. The germline CDR1 and CDR2 sequences are MDHEN and SYDVKM. CDR3 length: 12 residues. In DNA form, the CDR3 reads TGTGCCAGCAGCTCGGAGGATTTTGAAGCTTTCTTT. This gives the protein CASSSEDFEAFF.

This clone has just a few counts. This chain links TRBV27 with TRBJ2-3; 8 nucleotides agree with TRBD2. The J segment lost 0 bases and the V segment lost 4 bases, leaving 9 bases of the junction unmatched. CDR3 length: 17 amino acids. Germline V lookup: CDR1 MNHEY, CDR2 SMNVEV (reference sequence). Written as DNA, the CDR3 is TGTGCCAGCAGTTGGAGACCCACTAGCGGTAGCACAGATACGCAGTATTTT. Protein sequence: CASSWRPTSGSTDTQYF.